The 30 T cell receptor beta chains presented below share a single source sample, sequenced in a study of blood T cell repertoires in COVID-19. Assay: immunoSEQ multiplex PCR; the TCRdb copy retains only in-frame clones and omits some. The repertoire holds about 270,000 clones, with around nine tenths as singletons. What was sequenced was peripheral blood. These receptors were taken from a middle-aged man with active or convalescent COVID-19.

The chain is built from TRBV9 and TRBJ1-4; 10 nucleotides align to TRBD1. Germline V CDR1 and CDR2: SGDLS, YYNGEE. Losses at the gene ends were 5 bases for V and 0 bases for J; bases not matched to a gene: 10. There are 18 residues in the CDR3. CDR3 residues: CASSGPGQGSSTNEKLFF. Here the CDR3 DNA reads TGTGCCAGCAGTGGACCGGGACAGGGGTCCTCAACTAATGAAAAACTGTTTTTT.

This clone came up once. The V call is TRBV15, the J call TRBJ2-1; no firm D call. In germline, CDR1 is LNHNV, CDR2 YYDKDF (reference sequence). This CDR3 region has 15 residues. V was trimmed by 1 base and J by 0 bases, leaving 7 bases between them. CDR3 sequence: CATSRAGPSYNEQFF. The DNA for the CDR3 is TGTGCCACCAGCAGAGCTGGGCCCTCCTACAATGAGCAGTTCTTC.

The chain is built from TRBV3-1 (or the pseudogene TRBV3-2) and TRBJ1-1; possibly TRBD1 for D (6 bases). The V and J ends lost 0 bases and 5 bases respectively, with 10 bases between them. This CDR3 is 14 amino acids long. CDR1 and CDR2 (germline): LGHDT, YNNKEL (reference sequence). CDR3 amino acids: CASSQEIGGTEAFF. CDR3 sequence (DNA): TGTGCCAGCAGCCAAGAGATAGGGGGAACTGAAGCTTTCTTT.

This clone came up a few times. The V and J genes are TRBV28 and TRBJ1-1; 11 bases are a match to TRBD1. The CDR3 length is 20 residues. Germline V CDR1 and CDR2: MDHEN, SYDVKM. Unmatched junction bases numbered 17, after V lost 4 bases and J lost 1 base. The CDR3 region is CASSSDGQGAQTQWNTEAFF. The DNA for the CDR3 is TGTGCCAGCAGTTCAGACGGACAGGGGGCGCAAACTCAATGGAACACTGAAGCTTTCTTT.

The chain combines TRBV19 with TRBJ2-3, with D maybe TRBD2 (7 bases). The CDR3 runs to 18 residues. The V end was cut by 4 bases, the J end by 1 base, with 21 bases between. The germline V gene encodes CDR1 LNHDA and CDR2 SQIVND (reference sequence). The CDR3 protein is CASSSPPFAGARTDTQYF. In DNA form, the CDR3 reads TGTGCCAGTAGTAGCCCCCCTTTTGCGGGGGCGCGCACAGATACGCAGTATTTT.

This clone appeared a single time. This chain uses TRBV5-3 with TRBJ1-6; 7 bases match TRBD1. TRBV5-3 is an ORF for which the function is uncertain. J lost 0 bases, V lost 0 bases, and 15 bases had no gene match. The CDR3 spans 21 residues. CDR3: CARSLEWETGFLSSYNSPLHF. The CDR3 DNA reads as TGTGCCAGAAGCTTGGAGTGGGAGACAGGGTTCCTGAGCTCCTATAATTCACCCCTCCACTTT.

CDR3 residues: CAWSRQGLNTEAFF. DNA of the CDR3: TGTGCCTGGAGCCGACAGGGATTGAACACTGAAGCTTTCTTT. This chain joins TRBV30 and TRBJ1-1; TRBD1 matches 7 bases. The CDR3 totals 14 residues. The ends lost 3 bases at V and 0 bases at J; junction bases unmatched: 4. Germline V CDR1 and CDR2: GTSNPN, SVGIG (reference sequence).

This clone has a single count. The CDR3, as DNA: TGTGCCAGTACCCCTGGTCAAGGAGTGAACACCGGGGAGCTGTTTTTT. It codes for CASTPGQGVNTGELFF. The chain combines TRBV19 with TRBJ2-2; D remains ambiguous. In germline, CDR1 is LNHDA, CDR2 SQIVND (reference sequence). This CDR3 is 16 amino acids long. Trimming cost V 7 bases and J 1 base, with 16 bases left between them. The full variable domain, rest sourced from reference TRBV19 and TRBJ2-2, is DGGITQSPKYLFRKEGQNVTLSCEQNLNHDAMYWYRQDPGQGLRLIYYSQIVNDFQKGDIAEGYSVSREKKESFPLTVTSAQKNPTAFYLCASTPGQGVNTGELFFGEGSRLTVL.

This rearrangement joins TRBV6-5 to TRBJ1-2, with 10 bases that match TRBD1. The CDR3 is 13 amino acids. With 8 bases clipped from V and 8 bases from J, the junction kept 8 bases outside the gene matches. Germline assignment: CDR1 MNHEY and CDR2 SVGAGI. The CDR3 is CASLPGQGRGYTF. As DNA, the CDR3 is TGTGCCAGCCTCCCGGGACAGGGGCGCGGCTACACCTTC.

The chain is built from TRBV6-5 and TRBJ1-1, with D perhaps matching TRBD1 (6 bases). Germline CDR1 is MNHEY and CDR2 is SVGAGI. The CDR3 is 14 residues long. The V end lost 4 bases, the J end lost 6 bases, and 15 bases lay between the germline ends. The CDR3 protein is CASSLQGGQPEAFF. CDR3 in DNA: TGTGCCAGCAGTTTACAGGGTGGTCAACCTGAAGCTTTCTTT.

The chain recombines TRBV10-3 with TRBJ1-3; 12 bases align to TRBD1. This CDR3 region has 17 residues. Germline-derived CDR1 and CDR2 are ENHRY and SYGVKD. V gave up 5 bases and J gave up 3 bases; unmatched junction bases: 8. The CDR3, as DNA: TGTGCCATCAGTCCGGGACAGGGGGCCGATTATGGAAACACCATATATTTT. Translating gives CAISPGQGADYGNTIYF.

The J gene is TRBJ1-1, the V gene TRBV7-5. TRBV7-5 is reported as a pseudogene. The CDR3 spans 14 residues. The CDR3 bases are TGTGTCAGAAGCTTAGGAGAGGGGAACACTGAAGCTTTCTTT. Its translation is CVRSLGEGNTEAFF.

In this sample, this clone turned up a few times. V usage is TRBV7-2 and J usage is TRBJ2-7; D is undetermined. The CDR3 consists of 14 residues. CDR1 is SGHTA and CDR2 is FQGNSA in the germline V gene. The germline V and J ends were trimmed by 5 bases and 2 bases, with 13 bases remaining between them. The CDR3 sequence: CASSPNPVAYEQYF. The CDR3 DNA is TGTGCCAGCAGCCCGAACCCGGTAGCCTACGAGCAGTACTTC.

V gene TRBV29-1 combines with J gene TRBJ2-7; weak D call: TRBD1 (5 bases). This CDR3 spans 14 amino acids. From germline, CDR1 is SQVTM and CDR2 ANQGSEA. The V end was cut by 5 bases, the J end by 0 bases, with 14 bases between. CDR3 loop: CSVQVQESSYEQYF. DNA for the CDR3: TGCAGCGTTCAGGTACAGGAGAGCTCCTACGAGCAGTACTTC.

This clone occurred a few times. The rearrangement links TRBV15 to TRBJ1-3; D perhaps matches TRBD1 (5 bases). Germline values: CDR1 LNHNV, CDR2 YYDKDF (reference sequence). The CDR3 extends over 15 amino acids. V lost 3 bases to trimming and J lost 0 bases, with 9 bases between them. The CDR3, as DNA: TGTGCCACCAGCAGTGACAGAAGCTCTGGAAACACCATATATTTT. It specifies CATSSDRSSGNTIYF.

This chain links TRBV5-1 with TRBJ1-2, with 9 nucleotides matching TRBD1. CDR3 size: 17 residues. Trimming cost V 4 bases and J 5 bases; bases outside gene matches: 15. Germline V CDR1 and CDR2: SGHRS, YFSETQ. Written as DNA, the CDR3 is TGCGCCAGCAGCCCTGGGACAGGGATTCACGTTTCGTATGGCTACACCTTC. Translated: CASSPGTGIHVSYGYTF.

This chain joins TRBV6-5 and TRBJ2-1, with 10 bases identical to TRBD2. V was pared by 6 bases and J by 2 bases, with 4 bases of the junction left unmatched. CDR3 size: 15 residues. The germline gives CDR1 MNHEY, CDR2 SVGAGI. The chain's CDR3 is CASRLLAGPYNEQFF. The DNA of the CDR3 is TGTGCCAGCAGATTACTAGCGGGACCCTACAATGAGCAGTTCTTC.

This chain uses TRBV15 with TRBJ2-7; D possibly corresponds to TRBD1 (7 bases). The germline V gene has CDR1 LNHNV and CDR2 YYDKDF (reference sequence). With 5 bases removed from V and 1 base from J, the gap between germline ends came to 18 bases. CDR3 length: 16 residues. CDR3 protein: CATSGGSGTASYEQYF. CDR3 nucleotide sequence: TGTGCCACCAGCGGGGGGTCCGGGACAGCATCCTACGAGCAGTACTTC.

V gene TRBV4-1 combines with J gene TRBJ2-2; perhaps TRBD2 as D (6 bases). Germline V gene lookup returns CDR1 MGHRA and CDR2 YSYEKL. CDR3 length equals 15 residues. V was cut by 1 base and J by 3 bases, with 9 bases left in between. CDR3 in amino acids: CASSQVQRDTGELFF. CDR3 nucleotide sequence: TGCGCCAGCAGCCAAGTTCAGCGGGACACCGGGGAGCTGTTTTTT.

This clone was found once. The CDR3: CASSLVGGESNQPQHF. CDR3 sequence (DNA): TGTGCCAGCAGTTTAGTTGGGGGGGAAAGCAATCAGCCCCAGCATTTT. V usage is TRBV28 and J usage is TRBJ1-5; tentatively, D is TRBD1 (5 bases). There are 16 residues in the CDR3. V shed 2 bases and J shed 1 base, with 12 bases lying between them. The germline V gene has CDR1 MDHEN and CDR2 SYDVKM.

V is TRBV2 and J is TRBJ2-7; 10 positions agree with TRBD1. The CDR3 spans 16 residues. Germline V lookup: CDR1 SNHLY, CDR2 FYNNEI. J gave up 6 bases and V 7 bases, and 15 bases lay outside the gene matches. The CDR3, as DNA: TGTGCCAGCACCATGGAGGGGGGGACAGGGGCCTCCGAGCAGTACTTC. Its protein product is CASTMEGGTGASEQYF.

The genes are TRBV7-9 and TRBJ2-1, with 7 bases that match TRBD1. Unmatched junction bases numbered 17, after V lost 10 bases and J lost 2 bases. This CDR3 has 17 residues. The germline CDR1 and CDR2 sequences are SEHNR and FQNEAQ (reference sequence). The CDR3 is CAILHLSGTVTYNEQFF. The CDR3 coding sequence is TGTGCCATCCTACACTTATCCGGGACAGTAACCTACAATGAGCAGTTCTTC.

This rearrangement joins TRBV11-2 to TRBJ1-2; 9 bases are shared with TRBD1. Germline values: CDR1 SGHAT, CDR2 FQNNGV. V gave up 0 bases and J gave up 5 bases; unmatched junction bases: 4. This CDR3 has 15 amino acids. DNA for the CDR3: TGTGCCAGCAGCTTAGAAGGGACAGGGTTATATGGCTACACCTTC. Translated: CASSLEGTGLYGYTF.

The J gene is TRBJ2-7, the V gene TRBV10-1; TRBD1 is a possible D gene (5 bases). The CDR3 is 13 amino acids. The ends were cut back, 2 bases at V and 5 bases at J, with 10 bases in the middle. Germline assignment: CDR1 WNHNN and CDR2 SYGVQD (reference sequence). The CDR3 sequence: CASSELAGNEQYF. The CDR3 DNA follows: TGCGCCAGCAGTGAGCTGGCAGGGAACGAGCAGTACTTC.

The chain couples TRBV4-1 to TRBJ2-6; tentatively, D is TRBD2 (6 bases). V was shortened by 0 bases and J by 0 bases, with 6 bases between the two germline ends. The CDR3 runs to 16 residues. Germline V gene lookup returns CDR1 MGHRA and CDR2 YSYEKL. The CDR3 DNA reads as TGCGCCAGCAGCCAAGAGGAGGGCTCTGGGGCCAACGTCCTGACTTTC. It codes for CASSQEEGSGANVLTF.

The V gene is TRBV6-6, the J gene TRBJ1-1; 8 nucleotides match TRBD1. This CDR3 has 16 amino acids. With V trimmed by 5 bases and J by 0 bases, 8 bases remained unmatched. The germline CDR1 and CDR2 sequences are MNHNY and SVGAGI (reference sequence). CDR3 nucleotide sequence: TGTGCCAGCAGTCCGACCCCGACAGGGGTGAACACTGAAGCTTTCTTT. Amino acid sequence: CASSPTPTGVNTEAFF.

This chain joins TRBV11-2 and TRBJ2-3; 8 nucleotides agree with TRBD1. Per germline, CDR1 SGHAT and CDR2 FQNNGV. Germline trimming cut 5 bases from V and 6 bases from J; bases unmatched to any gene: 13. The CDR3 contains 16 residues. The CDR3 bases are TGTGCCAGCAGCCGAAGGGGGCAGGGGGCGCCGGATACGCAGTATTTT. It yields the protein CASSRRGQGAPDTQYF.

The rearrangement links TRBV7-8 to TRBJ2-3; a possible D gene is TRBD1 (6 bases). Germline CDR1 reads SGHVS; CDR2 reads FQNEAQ. Deletions cut 3 bases from V and 3 bases from J, with 16 bases between. This CDR3 region has 16 residues. CDR3 protein: CASSFNRGGWTDTQYF. The CDR3 bases are TGTGCCAGCAGCTTTAATAGAGGGGGTTGGACAGATACGCAGTATTTT.

Worth noting for this clone: Other DNA sequences in the same sample also yield this CDR3. The rearrangement uses TRBV29-1 and TRBJ2-5; 8 bases line up with TRBD2. With 7 bases clipped from V and 5 bases from J, the junction kept 6 bases outside the gene matches. The CDR3 runs 12 residues. CDR1 is SQVTM and CDR2 is ANQGSEA in the germline V gene. CDR3 protein: CSAGGGQETQYF. The CDR3 DNA sequence: TGCAGCGCCGGGGGGGGCCAGGAGACCCAGTACTTC.

This chain uses TRBV25-1 with TRBJ1-2, with 8 positions matching TRBD1. Germline assignment: CDR1 MGHDK and CDR2 SYGVNS. The CDR3 consists of 12 residues. Unmatched junction bases numbered 6, after V lost 6 bases and J lost 9 bases. The CDR3 spells CASSTRTGRYTF. The CDR3, as DNA: TGTGCCAGCAGCACTCGGACAGGGCGCTACACCTTC.